This TCR beta chain came from a study of blood T cell repertoires in COVID-19. At the level of the study: Sites across the United States, Italy and Spain contributed samples from acute and convalescent COVID-19.

In the authors' methods: Reference gene primer amplification gave estimated nucleated cell counts. The repertoire was sequenced with immunoSEQ multiplex PCR; TCRdb's copy has only in-frame clones and lacks some. V and J calls and clone size are copied from that table; D and trimming were computed from the DNA. The sample lists around 150,000 clones; roughly 80% were seen once. Per germline, CDR1 SGHTA and CDR2 FQGNSA. CDR3 length: 14 amino acids. Trimming shortened V by 1 base and J by 5 bases, and 9 bases separated the two germline ends. V is TRBV7-2 and J is TRBJ2-1; a weak D match, TRBD1 (6 bases). Sequenced sample: peripheral blood. The clonotype was recovered from a woman aged 45-60 years with active or convalescent COVID-19. The CDR3 sequence is CASSLGAGDNEQFF. As DNA, the CDR3 is TGTGCCAGCAGCTTAGGGGCAGGGGACAATGAGCAGTTCTTC. Based on the CDR3 plus reference TRBV7-2 and TRBJ2-1, the full variable domain is GAGVSQSPSNKVTEKGKDVELRCDPISGHTALYWYRQSLGQGLEFLIYFQGNSAPDKSGLPSDRFSAERTGGSVSTLTIQRTQQEDSAVYLCASSLGAGDNEQFFGPGTRLTVL.